Listed below are T cell receptor beta chains from one sample, sequenced in a study of blood T cell repertoires in COVID-19. Sequencing used immunoSEQ multiplex PCR; TCRdb keeps in-frame clones, though not all of them. The top ten clones hold 0.95% to 1.1% of a sample with about 350,000 clones, roughly 90% of them seen once. Material for sequencing was PBMCs or T cells enriched from blood (not recorded which). All receptors derive from a woman younger than 45 who had been exposed to COVID-19. Both conserved end residues are part of each CDR3. The order of the fields is D gene, clone size, V gene, J gene, CDR3 DNA, CDR3 protein. A D gene is named only where the DNA matches it firmly. Size is omitted from some rows. Given values are once, few, many or a class for expanded clones.

d_call: NA; clone_size: NA; v_call: TRBV12-3/TRBV12-4; j_call: TRBJ2-7; cdr3_nt: TGTGCCAGCAGTTTTGGACAACCCTACGAGCAGTACTTC; cdr3_aa: CASSFGQPYEQYF
d_call: NA; clone_size: NA; v_call: TRBV10-2; j_call: TRBJ1-3; cdr3_nt: TGCGCCAGCAGTGAACCCGGGGCTGGAAACACCATATATTTT; cdr3_aa: CASSEPGAGNTIYF
d_call: TRBD1; clone_size: NA; v_call: TRBV5-8; j_call: TRBJ2-5; cdr3_nt: TGTGCCAGCAGCGCGTGGACAGGGGGCGGGATGGAGACCCAGTACTTC; cdr3_aa: CASSAWTGGGMETQYF
d_call: NA; clone_size: few; v_call: TRBV21-1; j_call: TRBJ1-5; cdr3_nt: TGTGCCAGCAGCGCCACACAGTCCCGAGACGTGGATCAGCCCCAGCATTTT; cdr3_aa: CASSATQSRDVDQPQHF
d_call: TRBD1; clone_size: NA; v_call: TRBV9; j_call: TRBJ1-6; cdr3_nt: TGTGCCAGCAGCGAACAGGGGGGAAGGATCGATTCACCCCTCCACTTT; cdr3_aa: CASSEQGGRIDSPLHF
d_call: TRBD1; clone_size: once; v_call: TRBV6-5; j_call: TRBJ1-3; cdr3_nt: TGTGCCAGCATCAGGGGGGCGGCTGGAAACACCATATATTTT; cdr3_aa: CASIRGAAGNTIYF
d_call: TRBD2; clone_size: NA; v_call: TRBV5-1; j_call: TRBJ2-1; cdr3_nt: TGCGCCAGCAGCTTTGCTAGCGGGAGCCCCATCGGGCATGAGCAGTTCTTC; cdr3_aa: CASSFASGSPIGHEQFF
d_call: NA; clone_size: NA; v_call: TRBV5-4; j_call: TRBJ1-2; cdr3_nt: TGTGCCAGCAGCTTGGAACAGGGAAGCTATGGCTACACCTTC; cdr3_aa: CASSLEQGSYGYTF
d_call: TRBD2; clone_size: NA; v_call: TRBV6-5; j_call: TRBJ2-7; cdr3_nt: TGTGCCAGCAGTTACGCCAGGAGCGGGGGCTCCTACGAGCAGTACTTC; cdr3_aa: CASSYARSGGSYEQYF
d_call: TRBD1; clone_size: NA; v_call: TRBV5-1; j_call: TRBJ2-7; cdr3_nt: TGCGCCAGCAGCTTGGCCGGGGACAGGGGTAACGAGCAGTACTTC; cdr3_aa: CASSLAGDRGNEQYF
d_call: NA; clone_size: NA; v_call: TRBV5-1; j_call: TRBJ1-1; cdr3_nt: TGCGCCAGCAGCTACCGAGTGAACACTGAAGCTTTCTTT; cdr3_aa: CASSYRVNTEAFF
d_call: TRBD1; clone_size: few; v_call: TRBV10-2; j_call: TRBJ1-1; cdr3_nt: TGCGCCAGCAGTGACAGGGACAGGGCGAACACTGAAGCTTTCTTT; cdr3_aa: CASSDRDRANTEAFF
d_call: TRBD1; clone_size: NA; v_call: TRBV7-3; j_call: TRBJ1-2; cdr3_nt: TGTGCCAGCAGCTTAAGCCAGGGGGCGAGCTATGGCTACACCTTC; cdr3_aa: CASSLSQGASYGYTF
d_call: TRBD1; clone_size: NA; v_call: TRBV9; j_call: TRBJ1-1; cdr3_nt: TGTGCCAGCAGCGTTGGGACAGGGGGCATCACTGAAGCTTTCTTT; cdr3_aa: CASSVGTGGITEAFF
d_call: NA; clone_size: NA; v_call: TRBV5-1; j_call: TRBJ2-7; cdr3_nt: TGCGCCAGCAGCCCGGTCCTTAACTACGAGCAGTACTTC; cdr3_aa: CASSPVLNYEQYF
d_call: TRBD2; clone_size: NA; v_call: TRBV7-8; j_call: TRBJ2-1; cdr3_nt: TGTGCCAGCAGCTTAGCCCCCCTCGCTAGCGGGGGAGGGAATGAGCAGTTCTTC; cdr3_aa: CASSLAPLASGGGNEQFF
d_call: TRBD1; clone_size: NA; v_call: TRBV28; j_call: TRBJ2-7; cdr3_nt: TGTGCCAGCAGCGAAGTTGGACAGGGCTACGAGCAGTACTTC; cdr3_aa: CASSEVGQGYEQYF
d_call: NA; clone_size: NA; v_call: TRBV7-9; j_call: TRBJ1-2; cdr3_nt: TGTGCCAGCAGCTTAGACGCCGGTTCCTATGGCTACACCTTC; cdr3_aa: CASSLDAGSYGYTF
d_call: NA; clone_size: NA; v_call: TRBV28; j_call: TRBJ1-1; cdr3_nt: TGTGCCAGCAGTTCCCGGGACAAGCTCACTGAAGCTTTCTTT; cdr3_aa: CASSSRDKLTEAFF
d_call: TRBD2; clone_size: few; v_call: TRBV5-4; j_call: TRBJ2-7; cdr3_nt: TGTGCCAGCAGCTATTGGACTAGCGGGAGTTCCGAGCAGTACTTC; cdr3_aa: CASSYWTSGSSEQYF
d_call: TRBD1; clone_size: NA; v_call: TRBV23-1; j_call: TRBJ2-7; cdr3_nt: TGCGCCAGCAGTCAATCGAAATACCGGGACAGGGGGCATGGGCAGTACTTC; cdr3_aa: CASSQSKYRDRGHGQYF
d_call: TRBD1; clone_size: NA; v_call: TRBV30; j_call: TRBJ1-1; cdr3_nt: TGTGCCTGGAGGGGGGACAGGGAGGAAGCTTTCTTT; cdr3_aa: CAWRGDREEAFF
d_call: NA; clone_size: NA; v_call: TRBV27; j_call: TRBJ1-1; cdr3_nt: TGTGCCAGCAGTTTATCGTACAGGCACGAAGCTTTCTTT; cdr3_aa: CASSLSYRHEAFF
d_call: NA; clone_size: few; v_call: TRBV7-9; j_call: TRBJ2-6; cdr3_nt: TGTGCCAGCAGCTTAAGCACAGGCGGCTCTGGGGCCAACGTCCTGACTTTC; cdr3_aa: CASSLSTGGSGANVLTF
d_call: NA; clone_size: NA; v_call: TRBV29-1; j_call: TRBJ1-2; cdr3_nt: TGCAGCGTCCCAACCGTAATGGGGAGCAAAGGGTCGTGGAGCTACACCTTC; cdr3_aa: CSVPTVMGSKGSWSYTF
d_call: NA; clone_size: NA; v_call: TRBV10-3; j_call: TRBJ2-5; cdr3_nt: TGTGCCATCATGCAAGCGCGGCAAGAGACCCAGTACTTC; cdr3_aa: CAIMQARQETQYF
d_call: NA; clone_size: NA; v_call: TRBV6-5; j_call: TRBJ2-7; cdr3_nt: TGTGCCAGCAGTTACCGACAGTCCTACGAGCAGTACTTC; cdr3_aa: CASSYRQSYEQYF
d_call: NA; clone_size: once; v_call: TRBV7-9; j_call: TRBJ2-5; cdr3_nt: TGTGCCAGCAGCCAGCAACAGGGAGAAGAGACCCAGTACTTC; cdr3_aa: CASSQQQGEETQYF
d_call: TRBD2; clone_size: NA; v_call: TRBV7-3; j_call: TRBJ2-5; cdr3_nt: TGTGCCAGCAGCTTAAGGTCTAGCGGGAGTCAAGAGACCCAGTACTTC; cdr3_aa: CASSLRSSGSQETQYF
d_call: NA; clone_size: NA; v_call: TRBV28; j_call: TRBJ2-7; cdr3_nt: TGTGCCAGCAGTTCTCAGGGGAAACAGTACTTC; cdr3_aa: CASSSQGKQYF
d_call: NA; clone_size: NA; v_call: TRBV10-2; j_call: TRBJ2-7; cdr3_nt: TGCGCCAGCAGCTTACAGGGTCCGGGCTACGAGCAGTACTTC; cdr3_aa: CASSLQGPGYEQYF